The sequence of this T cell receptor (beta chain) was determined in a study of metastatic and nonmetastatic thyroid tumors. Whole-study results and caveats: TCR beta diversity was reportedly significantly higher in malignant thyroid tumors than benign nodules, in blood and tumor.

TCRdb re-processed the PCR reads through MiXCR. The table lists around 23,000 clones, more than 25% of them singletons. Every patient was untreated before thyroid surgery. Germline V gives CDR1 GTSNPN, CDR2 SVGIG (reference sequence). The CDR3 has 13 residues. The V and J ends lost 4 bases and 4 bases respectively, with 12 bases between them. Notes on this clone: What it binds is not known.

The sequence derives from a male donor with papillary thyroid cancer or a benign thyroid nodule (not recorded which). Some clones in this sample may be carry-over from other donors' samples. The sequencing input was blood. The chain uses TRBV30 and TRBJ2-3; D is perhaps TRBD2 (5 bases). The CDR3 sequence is CAWTGSRPDTQYF. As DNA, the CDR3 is TGTGCCTGGACTGGGAGTCGTCCAGATACGCAGTATTTT. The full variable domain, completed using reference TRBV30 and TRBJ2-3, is SQTIHQWPATLVQPVGSPLSLECTVEGTSNPNLYWYRQAAGRGLQLLFYSVGIGQISSEVPQNLSASRPQDRQFILSSKKLLLSDSGFYLCAWTGSRPDTQYFGPGTRLTVL.